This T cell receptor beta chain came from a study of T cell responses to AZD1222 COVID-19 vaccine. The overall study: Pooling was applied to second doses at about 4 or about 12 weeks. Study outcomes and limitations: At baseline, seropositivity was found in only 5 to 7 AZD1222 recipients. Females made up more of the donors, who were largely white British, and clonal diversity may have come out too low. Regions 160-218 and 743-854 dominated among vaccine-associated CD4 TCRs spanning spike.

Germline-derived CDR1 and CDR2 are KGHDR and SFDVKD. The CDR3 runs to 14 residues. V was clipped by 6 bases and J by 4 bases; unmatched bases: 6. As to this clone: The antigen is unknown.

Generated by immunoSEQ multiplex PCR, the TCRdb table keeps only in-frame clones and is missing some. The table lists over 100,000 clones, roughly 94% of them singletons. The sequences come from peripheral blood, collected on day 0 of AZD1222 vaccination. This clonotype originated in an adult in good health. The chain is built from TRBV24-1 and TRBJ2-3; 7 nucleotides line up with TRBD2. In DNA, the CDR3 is TGTGCCACCAGTAACTTTGGGGGGGCAGATACGCAGTATTTT. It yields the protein CATSNFGGADTQYF.